This T cell receptor (beta chain) is from a study of blood T cell repertoires in COVID-19. Across about 22 US areas, participants ranged in age from roughly 18 to 95 years. Germline V gene sequence: CDR1 SGHRS, CDR2 YFSETQ. Trimming removed 3 bases from V and 4 bases from J; junction bases left unmatched: 9. CDR3 length: 15 residues. Clones were read by immunoSEQ multiplex PCR, and TCRdb kept only the in-frame ones, dropping some. The table includes approximately 210,000 clones, 65% to 80% detected once. This sequence joins TRBV5-1 and TRBJ1-2; 7 bases are shared with TRBD1. This TCR came from a woman aged 50 to 65 with acute COVID-19. The sequenced material came from PBMCs or T cells enriched from blood (not recorded which). This chain's CDR3 is CASSWTGTEAYGYTF. The CDR3 DNA follows: TGCGCCAGCAGCTGGACCGGGACAGAAGCCTATGGCTACACCTTC.